This TCR beta chain was recorded in a study of cytomegalovirus exposure and HLA in healthy donors. PCR primers comprised 60 Vbeta and 13 Jbeta primers. The method was immunoSEQ multiplex PCR; TCRdb's version includes in-frame clones alone and lacks a portion of them. The sample holds under 250,000 clones, around 81% seen once. General observations from the study: Data from an earlier analysis indicated that most TCR beta V segments were productive either about 90% or about 30% of the time. According to the study, roughly 160 TCR beta chains were cytomegalovirus-associated. In a later analysis, productive TCRs from donors in an Asian-associated ancestry cluster reportedly carried fewer N-insertions than the cohort mean.

Germline CDR1 and CDR2: SQVTM and ANQGSEA. The CDR3 has 14 residues. Trimming stripped 7 bases from V and 4 bases from J, with 19 bases between. On this clone itself: Its antigen remains unidentified.

The source is a woman aged 55-69 years in good health and CMV-seropositive. This sequence joins TRBV29-1 and TRBJ1-1; D is unclear. Input material: PBMCs. The CDR3 DNA reads as TGCAGCGGAAGGGAGCAAGAGGTGCCCACTGAAGCTTTCTTT. Its translation is CSGREQEVPTEAFF.